Each of the 27 T cell receptor beta chains below was sequenced from the same sample in a study of blood T cell repertoires in COVID-19. Some clones are missing from TCRdb's copy, which holds only in-frame ones; the method was immunoSEQ multiplex PCR. The sample holds 320,000 or so clones; about nine tenths are singletons and the top ten take 5.2%. Sequencing was carried out using PBMCs or T cells enriched from blood (not recorded which). These receptors originate from a man between 60 and 75 years old who had recovered from COVID-19.

The chain recombines TRBV29-1 with TRBJ2-1; no reliable D call. CDR3 length equals 11 residues. V was clipped by 6 bases and J by 6 bases, with 9 bases between them. Germline values: CDR1 SQVTM, CDR2 ANQGSEA. The CDR3 sequence: CSVQPGNEQFF. The CDR3 DNA sequence: TGCAGCGTACAGCCAGGCAATGAGCAGTTCTTC.

The V gene is TRBV7-3, the J gene TRBJ1-1, with TRBD1 matching over 7 bases. CDR1 and CDR2 (germline): SGHTA, FQGTGA. Losses at the gene ends were 6 bases for V and 1 base for J; bases not matched to a gene: 2. The length of the CDR3 is 13 residues. CDR3 loop: CASRGQPNTEAFF. The DNA of the CDR3 is TGTGCCAGCAGGGGACAGCCGAACACTGAAGCTTTCTTT.

The chain recombines TRBV7-2 with TRBJ2-1; 7 bases line up with TRBD2. The CDR3 contains 12 residues. Germline V CDR1 and CDR2: SGHTA, FQGNSA. After removal of 11 bases from V and 4 bases from J, the junction contained 5 bases not matched to a gene. CDR3 in DNA: TGTGCCCTTCCCGGGGGGTACAATGAGCAGTTCTTC. Its protein is CALPGGYNEQFF. Using reference TRBV7-2 and TRBJ2-1 for the parts outside the CDR3, the full variable domain is GAGVSQSPSNKVTEKGKDVELRCDPISGHTALYWYRQSLGQGLEFLIYFQGNSAPDKSGLPSDRFSAERTGGSVSTLTIQRTQQEDSAVYLCALPGGYNEQFFGPGTRLTVL.

This chain connects TRBV7-6 to TRBJ2-7; TRBD1 matches 10 bases. The CDR3 runs to 13 residues. The germline CDR1 and CDR2 sequences are SGHVS and FNYEAQ. V gave up 5 bases and J gave up 9 bases; unmatched junction bases: 7. The CDR3 reads CASSTRDRGGQYF. In nucleotides, the CDR3 is TGTGCCAGCAGCACCCGGGACAGGGGCGGGCAGTACTTC.

The genes are TRBV28 and TRBJ1-6; the D is unclear. Germline V CDR1 and CDR2: MDHEN, SYDVKM. This CDR3 comprises 12 residues. V lost 3 bases and J 10 bases, leaving 7 bases between the germline ends. Here the CDR3 DNA reads TGTGCCAGCAGTTTGAGTGTCTCACCCCTCCACTTT. This codes for CASSLSVSPLHF.

The chain is built from TRBV28 and TRBJ2-1, with D perhaps matching TRBD2 (5 bases). Germline V gives CDR1 MDHEN, CDR2 SYDVKM. Trimming stripped 7 bases from V and 2 bases from J, with 12 bases between. The CDR3 totals 14 residues. CDR3 sequence reads: CASTPGGPYNEQFF. In DNA, the CDR3 is TGTGCCAGCACCCCCGGCGGGCCCTACAATGAGCAGTTCTTC.

The rearrangement links TRBV19 to TRBJ2-2; the D gene is possibly TRBD2 (5 bases). The CDR3 covers 16 residues. Deletions cut 4 bases from V and 2 bases from J, with 14 bases between. CDR1 is LNHDA, CDR2 SQIVND, per germline (reference sequence). Here the CDR3 reads CASSNPPGYNTGELFF. The CDR3 coding sequence is TGTGCCAGTAGTAACCCCCCGGGGTACAACACCGGGGAGCTGTTTTTT.

The V gene is TRBV9, the J gene TRBJ2-1; tentative D call: TRBD2 (5 bases). CDR1 and CDR2 (germline): SGDLS, YYNGEE. The CDR3 length is 15 residues. V lost 0 bases to trimming and J lost 0 bases, with 7 bases between them. CDR3 DNA: TGTGCCAGCAGCGTAGGTAGCGCCTCCTACAATGAGCAGTTCTTC. Amino acid sequence: CASSVGSASYNEQFF.

Details on this clone: Germline and junction disagree at one end, which may indicate a read error. CDR3 nucleotide sequence: TGTGCCAGCTCATCACCGGGACAGGGGGCCTACGAGCAGTACTTC. Its translation is CASSSPGQGAYEQYF. This chain links TRBV18 with TRBJ2-7; 11 nucleotides align to TRBD1. Germline V gives CDR1 KGHSH, CDR2 LQKENI. The length of the CDR3 is 15 residues.

This chain links TRBV18 with TRBJ1-4, with D unresolved. Trimming cost V 4 bases and J 6 bases, with 12 bases left between them. This CDR3 region has 14 residues. CDR1 and CDR2 (germline): KGHSH, LQKENI. The CDR3 loop reads CASSQNLGYEKLFF. The CDR3 bases are TGTGCCAGCTCACAAAATCTAGGTTATGAAAAACTGTTTTTT.

The chain recombines TRBV7-3 with TRBJ2-2; D is undetermined. The CDR3 length is 15 residues. Trimming removed 2 bases at V and 10 bases at J, with 17 bases between. Germline V lookup: CDR1 SGHTA, CDR2 FQGTGA. CDR3 protein: CASSLRGDHPTELFF. The DNA for the CDR3 is TGTGCCAGCAGCTTACGAGGCGATCACCCGACGGAGCTGTTTTTT.

Only a few counts were recorded for this clone. This chain uses TRBV4-2 with TRBJ2-1, with TRBD2 matching 10 bases. Germline trimming cut 0 bases from V and 8 bases from J; bases unmatched to any gene: 7. The CDR3 length is 16 residues. Germline lookup yields CDR1 LGHNA and CDR2 YNFKEQ. CDR3 bases: TGTGCCAGCAGCCAAGATTGGGCTAGCGGGAGTTATGAGCAGTTCTTC. It specifies CASSQDWASGSYEQFF.

This chain connects TRBV4-2 to TRBJ2-3; 7 positions agree with TRBD2. The CDR3 length is 16 residues. Germline CDR1 LGHNA, CDR2 YNFKEQ. Trimming at V came to 3 bases and at J to 2 bases, leaving 8 bases not matched to a gene. DNA of the CDR3: TGTGCCAGCAGCCACCTTCTAGCGGACTTCACAGATACGCAGTATTTT. The encoded protein is CASSHLLADFTDTQYF.

The rearrangement links TRBV30 to TRBJ1-1, with a possible D match to TRBD1 (5 bases). Germline CDR1 reads GTSNPN; CDR2 reads SVGIG (reference sequence). V lost 5 bases and J 6 bases, leaving 13 bases between the germline ends. The CDR3 totals 12 residues. This CDR3 reads CAWGVGVPEAFF. In nucleotides, the CDR3 is TGTGCCTGGGGGGTAGGGGTCCCTGAAGCTTTCTTT.

This sequence joins TRBV18 and TRBJ2-7; tentative D call: TRBD2 (6 bases). V was pared by 3 bases and J by 2 bases, with 11 bases between. The CDR3 length is 14 residues. Per germline, CDR1 KGHSH and CDR2 LQKENI. CDR3: CASSPNGGTYEQYF. The CDR3 nucleotides are TGTGCCAGCTCACCTAATGGGGGGACCTACGAGCAGTACTTC.

This chain links TRBV5-6 with TRBJ1-1; the match to TRBD1 covers 8 bases. V lost 6 bases, J lost 1 base, and 5 bases stayed unmatched. Germline lookup yields CDR1 SGHDT and CDR2 YYEEEE. The CDR3 contains 14 residues. The CDR3: CASTRQGRNTEAFF. Written as DNA, the CDR3 is TGTGCCAGCACACGACAGGGGAGGAACACTGAAGCTTTCTTT. The full variable domain, its missing parts supplied by reference TRBV5-6 and TRBJ1-1, is DAGVTQSPTHLIKTRGQQVTLRCSPKSGHDTVSWYQQALGQGPQFIFQYYEEEERQRGNFPDRFSGHQFPNYSSELNVNALLLGDSALYLCASTRQGRNTEAFFGQGTRLTVV.

This clone appeared a few times. The chain recombines TRBV10-3 with TRBJ1-5; 7 nucleotides match TRBD1. Germline CDR1 and CDR2: ENHRY and SYGVKD. Trimming removed 10 bases from V and 4 bases from J; junction bases left unmatched: 7. CDR3 length equals 13 residues. CDR3 amino acids: CATEGDSNQPQHF. The DNA for the CDR3 is TGTGCCACCGAAGGGGACAGTAATCAGCCCCAGCATTTT.

The chain uses TRBV19 and TRBJ2-1, with 13 nucleotides matching TRBD2. Looked up from germline, CDR1 is LNHDA and CDR2 is SQIVND (reference sequence). This CDR3 comprises 18 residues. J lost 0 bases, V lost 6 bases, and 8 bases had no gene match. In nucleotides, the CDR3 is TGTGCCAGTAGACGCCGCGGGACTAGCGGGATCTCCTACAATGAGCAGTTCTTC. Translation: CASRRRGTSGISYNEQFF.

This chain links TRBV30 with TRBJ1-1, with D perhaps matching TRBD1 (6 bases). Germline CDR1 GTSNPN, CDR2 SVGIG (reference sequence). The CDR3 spans 12 residues. Deletions cut 2 bases from V and 11 bases from J, with 15 bases between. The CDR3 sequence: CAWSRAGVVAFF. DNA for the CDR3: TGTGCCTGGAGTCGGGCAGGGGTCGTCGCTTTCTTT.

J is TRBJ1-4 and V is TRBV28; 9 positions match TRBD1. V was pared by 5 bases and J by 2 bases, with 3 bases of the junction left unmatched. CDR3 length: 15 amino acids. Germline CDR1 and CDR2: MDHEN and SYDVKM. CDR3 DNA sequence: TGTGCCAGCAGTGCACAGGGGGCTACTAATGAAAAACTGTTTTTT. As protein: CASSAQGATNEKLFF. Together with reference TRBV28 and TRBJ1-4, the CDR3 gives the full variable domain: DVKVTQSSRYLVKRTGEKVFLECVQDMDHENMFWYRQDPGLGLRLIYFSYDVKMKEKGDIPEGYSVSREKKERFSLILESASTNQTSMYLCASSAQGATNEKLFFGSGTQLSVL.

The rearrangement links TRBV2 to TRBJ1-2, with 7 bases identical to TRBD1. The CDR3 runs to 14 residues. With V trimmed by 6 bases and J by 3 bases, 7 bases remained unmatched. CDR1 and CDR2 from the germline V gene are SNHLY and FYNNEI. The CDR3 loop is CASRGVQGDYGYTF. As DNA, the CDR3 is TGTGCCAGCAGGGGGGTCCAGGGGGACTATGGCTACACCTTC.

The CDR3 DNA reads as TGTGCCAGCAGGGACACAGGGGGCGGAATCTATGGCTACACCTTC. It specifies CASRDTGGGIYGYTF. The gene calls are TRBV6-5 and TRBJ1-2; 9 nucleotides align to TRBD1. The CDR3 contains 15 residues. Per the germline V gene, CDR1 is MNHEY and CDR2 is SVGAGI. With 6 bases clipped from V and 4 bases from J, the junction kept 9 bases outside the gene matches.

This chain uses TRBV10-3 with TRBJ2-3; TRBD1 might be the D (6 bases). Per the germline V gene, CDR1 is ENHRY and CDR2 is SYGVKD. The CDR3 totals 15 residues. Trimming removed 10 bases from V and 3 bases from J, with 20 bases in between. The CDR3 bases are TGTGCCACTCAAAAGAGACAGGCAGCTACAGATACGCAGTATTTT. It encodes CATQKRQAATDTQYF.

About this clone itself: Sequence at one end of the junction differs from germline and may be a read error. V gene TRBV7-7 combines with J gene TRBJ2-1; TRBD1 matches 8 bases. Germline assignment: CDR1 SSHAT and CDR2 FNYEAQ (reference sequence). The CDR3 length is 14 residues. In DNA form, the CDR3 reads TGTGCTAGCAGCTTAGGACAGGGTAGGAATGAGCAGTTCTTC. Protein sequence: CASSLGQGRNEQFF.

The V gene is TRBV5-6, the J gene TRBJ2-7; 8 bases line up with TRBD1. The CDR3 is 14 residues long. V gave up 4 bases and J gave up 5 bases; unmatched junction bases: 8. Germline-derived CDR1 and CDR2 are SGHDT and YYEEEE. The chain's CDR3 is CASSVRTGFDEQYF. CDR3 DNA sequence: TGTGCCAGCAGCGTACGGACAGGGTTCGACGAGCAGTACTTC.

The CDR3 region has the DNA TGTGCCAGCAGTTTAGCGGGAGGGGGGAACAATGAGCAGTTCTTC. This sequence encodes CASSLAGGGNNEQFF. The chain couples TRBV6-2 or TRBV6-3 to TRBJ2-1; 11 bases are a match to TRBD2. The germline CDR1 and CDR2 sequences are MNHEY and SVGEGT. CDR3 length: 15 amino acids. The V gene end was trimmed by 4 bases and the J gene end by 5 bases; junction bases not matched to a gene: 4.

Remarks on this clone: Other DNA sequences in the same sample also yield this CDR3. The rearrangement joins TRBV6-5 to TRBJ1-2; unclear D gene. The CDR3 consists of 15 residues. Germline CDR1 and CDR2: MNHEY and SVGAGI. V lost 0 bases, J lost 5 bases, and 13 bases lay in between. The CDR3: CASSYSPGGTYGYTF. The CDR3 region has the DNA TGTGCCAGCAGTTACTCCCCCGGCGGAACGTATGGCTACACCTTC.